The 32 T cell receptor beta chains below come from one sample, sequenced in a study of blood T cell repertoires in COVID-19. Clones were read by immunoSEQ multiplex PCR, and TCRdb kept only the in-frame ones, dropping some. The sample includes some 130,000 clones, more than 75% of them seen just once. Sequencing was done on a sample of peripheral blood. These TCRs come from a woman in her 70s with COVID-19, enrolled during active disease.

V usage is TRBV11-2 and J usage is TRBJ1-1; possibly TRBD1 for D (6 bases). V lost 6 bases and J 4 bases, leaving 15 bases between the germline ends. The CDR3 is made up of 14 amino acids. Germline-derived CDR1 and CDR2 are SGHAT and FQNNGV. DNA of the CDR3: TGTGCCAGCAGATATCAACAGGGTTCCACTGAAGCTTTCTTT. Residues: CASRYQQGSTEAFF.

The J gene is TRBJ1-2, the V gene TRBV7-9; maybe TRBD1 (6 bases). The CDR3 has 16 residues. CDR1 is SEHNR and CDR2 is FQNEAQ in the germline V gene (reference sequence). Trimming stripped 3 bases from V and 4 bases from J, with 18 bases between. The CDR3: CASSFGTLVVTYGYTF. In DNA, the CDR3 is TGTGCCAGCAGCTTTGGGACATTGGTCGTGACCTATGGCTACACCTTC.

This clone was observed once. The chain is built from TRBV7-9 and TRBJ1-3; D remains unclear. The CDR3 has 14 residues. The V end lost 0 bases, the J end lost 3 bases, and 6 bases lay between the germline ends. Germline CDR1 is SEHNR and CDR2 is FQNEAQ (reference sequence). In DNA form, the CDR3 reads TGTGCCAGCAGCTTAGCCGCAGTTGGAAACACCATATATTTT. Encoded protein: CASSLAAVGNTIYF.

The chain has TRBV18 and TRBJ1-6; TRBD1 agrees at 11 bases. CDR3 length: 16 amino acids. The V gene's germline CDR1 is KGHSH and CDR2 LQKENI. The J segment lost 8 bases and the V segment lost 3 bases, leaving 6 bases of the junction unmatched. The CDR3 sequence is CASSPLGQGADSPLHF. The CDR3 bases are TGTGCCAGCTCACCTCTCGGACAGGGGGCAGATTCACCCCTCCACTTT.

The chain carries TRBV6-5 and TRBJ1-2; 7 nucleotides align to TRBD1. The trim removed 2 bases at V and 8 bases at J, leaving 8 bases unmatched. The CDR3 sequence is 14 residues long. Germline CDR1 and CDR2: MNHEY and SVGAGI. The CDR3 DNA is TGTGCCAGCAGTTACCCCACGACAGGGATCGGCTACACCTTC. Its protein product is CASSYPTTGIGYTF.

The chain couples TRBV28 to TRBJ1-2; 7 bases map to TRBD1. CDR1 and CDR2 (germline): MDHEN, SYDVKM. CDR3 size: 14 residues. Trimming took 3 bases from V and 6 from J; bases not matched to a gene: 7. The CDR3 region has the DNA TGTGCCAGCAGTTTTCGACAGGGTCGGGATGGCTACACCTTC. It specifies CASSFRQGRDGYTF.

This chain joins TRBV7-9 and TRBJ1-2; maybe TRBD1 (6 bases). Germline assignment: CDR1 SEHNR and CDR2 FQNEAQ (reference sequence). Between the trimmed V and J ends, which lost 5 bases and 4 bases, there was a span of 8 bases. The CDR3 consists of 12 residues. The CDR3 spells CASSMDSYGYTF. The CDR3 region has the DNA TGTGCCAGCAGCATGGACAGCTATGGCTACACCTTC. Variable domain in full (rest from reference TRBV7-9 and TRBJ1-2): DTGVSQNPRHKITKRGQNVTFRCDPISEHNRLYWYRQTLGQGPEFLTYFQNEAQLEKSRLLSDRFSAERPKGSFSTLEIQRTEQGDSAMYLCASSMDSYGYTFGSGTRLTVV.

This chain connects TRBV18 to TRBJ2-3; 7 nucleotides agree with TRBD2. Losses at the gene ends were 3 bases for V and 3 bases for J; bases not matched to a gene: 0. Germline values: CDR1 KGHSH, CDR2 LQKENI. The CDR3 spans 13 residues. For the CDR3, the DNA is TGTGCCAGCTCACCGGGGGGGACAGATACGCAGTATTTT. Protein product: CASSPGGTDTQYF.

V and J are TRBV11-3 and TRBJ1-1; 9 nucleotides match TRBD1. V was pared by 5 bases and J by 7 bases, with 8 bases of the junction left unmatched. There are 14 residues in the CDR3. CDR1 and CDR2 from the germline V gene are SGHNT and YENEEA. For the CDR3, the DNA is TGTGCCAGCAGCCAGGGGACAGGGCGGGATGAAGCTTTCTTT. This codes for CASSQGTGRDEAFF.

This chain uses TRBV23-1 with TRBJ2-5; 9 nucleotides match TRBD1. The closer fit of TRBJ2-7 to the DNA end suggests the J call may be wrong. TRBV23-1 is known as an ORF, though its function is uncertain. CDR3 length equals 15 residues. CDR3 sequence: CATPPSGTGRYEQYF. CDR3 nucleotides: TGCGCCACCCCTCCGTCTGGGACAGGGCGCTACGAGCAGTACTTC.

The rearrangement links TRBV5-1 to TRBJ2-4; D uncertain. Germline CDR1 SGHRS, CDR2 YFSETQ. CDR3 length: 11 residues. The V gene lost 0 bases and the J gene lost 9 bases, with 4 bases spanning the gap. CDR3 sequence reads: CASSLAGIQYF. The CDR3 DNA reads TGCGCCAGCAGCTTGGCAGGCATTCAGTACTTC. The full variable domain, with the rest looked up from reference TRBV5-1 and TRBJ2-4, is KAGVTQTPRYLIKTRGQQVTLSCSPISGHRSVSWYQQTPGQGLQFLFEYFSETQRNKGNFPGRFSGRQFSNSRSEMNVSTLELGDSALYLCASSLAGIQYFGAGTRLSVL.

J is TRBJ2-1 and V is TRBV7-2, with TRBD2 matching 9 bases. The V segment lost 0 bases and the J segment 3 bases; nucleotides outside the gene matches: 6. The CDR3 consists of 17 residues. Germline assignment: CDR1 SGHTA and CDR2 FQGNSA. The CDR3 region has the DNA TGTGCCAGCAGCTTAGCCGGTAGCGGGGGATTCTACAATGAGCAGTTCTTC. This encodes CASSLAGSGGFYNEQFF.

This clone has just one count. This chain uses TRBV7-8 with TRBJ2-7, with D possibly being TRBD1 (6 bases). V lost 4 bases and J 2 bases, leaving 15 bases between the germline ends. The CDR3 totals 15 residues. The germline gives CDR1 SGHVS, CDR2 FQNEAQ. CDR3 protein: CASSSKGQPTYEQYF. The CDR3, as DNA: TGTGCCAGCAGCTCAAAAGGACAGCCCACCTACGAGCAGTACTTC.

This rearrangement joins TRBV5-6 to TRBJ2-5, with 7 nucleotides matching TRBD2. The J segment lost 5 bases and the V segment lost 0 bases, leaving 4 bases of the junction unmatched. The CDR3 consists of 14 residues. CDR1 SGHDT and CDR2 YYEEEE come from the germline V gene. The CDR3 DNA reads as TGTGCCAGCAGCTTGGCCGGGGGGTTGGAGACCCAGTACTTC. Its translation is CASSLAGGLETQYF.

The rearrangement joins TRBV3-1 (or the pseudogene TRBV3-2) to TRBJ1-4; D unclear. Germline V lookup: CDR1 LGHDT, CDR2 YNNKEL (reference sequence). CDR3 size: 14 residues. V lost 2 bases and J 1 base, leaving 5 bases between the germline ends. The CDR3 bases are TGTGCCAGCAGCCAACAGTTAACTAATGAAAAACTGTTTTTT. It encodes CASSQQLTNEKLFF.

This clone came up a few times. The CDR3 DNA follows: TGCGCCAGCAACCGACAAACGAACACCGGGGAGCTGTTTTTT. Protein product: CASNRQTNTGELFF. This chain joins TRBV10-1 and TRBJ2-2, with D hard to call. V was clipped by 7 bases and J by 0 bases, with 9 bases between them. CDR1 and CDR2 (germline): WNHNN, SYGVQD (reference sequence). The CDR3 runs 14 residues.

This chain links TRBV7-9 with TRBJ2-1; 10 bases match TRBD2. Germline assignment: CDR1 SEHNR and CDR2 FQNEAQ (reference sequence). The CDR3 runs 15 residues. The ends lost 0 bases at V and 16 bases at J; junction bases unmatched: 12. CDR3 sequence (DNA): TGTGCCAGCAGCTTAGCCGGGACCCTAGCGGGGGCGTGTTTCTTC. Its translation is CASSLAGTLAGACFF.

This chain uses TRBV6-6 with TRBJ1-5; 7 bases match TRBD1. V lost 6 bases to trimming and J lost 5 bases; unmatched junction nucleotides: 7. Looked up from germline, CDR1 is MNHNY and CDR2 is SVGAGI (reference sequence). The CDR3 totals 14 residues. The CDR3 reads CASSRPGQHQPQHF. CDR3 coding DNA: TGTGCCAGCAGCCGACCGGGACAGCATCAGCCCCAGCATTTT.

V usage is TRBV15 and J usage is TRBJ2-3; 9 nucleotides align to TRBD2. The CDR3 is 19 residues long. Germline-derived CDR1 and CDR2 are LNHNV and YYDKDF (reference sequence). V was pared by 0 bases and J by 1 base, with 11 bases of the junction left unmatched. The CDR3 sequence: CATSRDLGGGAGGTDTQYF. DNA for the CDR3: TGTGCCACCAGCAGAGATCTAGGCGGGGGGGCCGGGGGCACAGATACGCAGTATTTT. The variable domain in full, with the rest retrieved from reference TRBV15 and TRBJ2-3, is DAMVIQNPRYQVTQFGKPVTLSCSQTLNHNVMYWYQQKSSQAPKLLFHYYDKDFNNEADTPDNFQSRRPNTSFCFLDIRSPGLGDTAMYLCATSRDLGGGAGGTDTQYFGPGTRLTVL.

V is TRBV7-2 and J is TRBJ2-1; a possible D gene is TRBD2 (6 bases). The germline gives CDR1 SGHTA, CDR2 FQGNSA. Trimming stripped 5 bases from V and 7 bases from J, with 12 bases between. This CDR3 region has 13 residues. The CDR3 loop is CASSPLTSNEQFF. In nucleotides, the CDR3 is TGTGCCAGCAGCCCCCTGACTAGTAATGAGCAGTTCTTC.

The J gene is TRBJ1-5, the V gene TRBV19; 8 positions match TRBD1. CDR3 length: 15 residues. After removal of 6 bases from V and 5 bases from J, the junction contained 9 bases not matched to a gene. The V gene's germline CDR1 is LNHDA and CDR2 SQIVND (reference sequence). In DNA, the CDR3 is TGTGCCAGTAGCCCCACCACAGGGGGTGATCAGCCCCAGCATTTT. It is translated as CASSPTTGGDQPQHF. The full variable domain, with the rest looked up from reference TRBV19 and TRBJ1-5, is DGGITQSPKYLFRKEGQNVTLSCEQNLNHDAMYWYRQDPGQGLRLIYYSQIVNDFQKGDIAEGYSVSREKKESFPLTVTSAQKNPTAFYLCASSPTTGGDQPQHFGDGTRLSIL.

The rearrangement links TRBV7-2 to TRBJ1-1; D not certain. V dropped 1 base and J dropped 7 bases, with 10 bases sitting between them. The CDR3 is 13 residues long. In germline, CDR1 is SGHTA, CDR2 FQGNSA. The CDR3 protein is CASSLGVKREAFF. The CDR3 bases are TGTGCCAGCAGCTTAGGGGTCAAGCGTGAAGCTTTCTTT.

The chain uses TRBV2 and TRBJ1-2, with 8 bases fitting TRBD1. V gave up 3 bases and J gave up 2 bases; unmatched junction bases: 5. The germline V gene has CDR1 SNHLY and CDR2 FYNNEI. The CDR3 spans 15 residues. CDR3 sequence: CASSERTGPNYGYTF. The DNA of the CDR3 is TGTGCCAGCAGTGAGCGGACAGGGCCAAACTATGGCTACACCTTC.

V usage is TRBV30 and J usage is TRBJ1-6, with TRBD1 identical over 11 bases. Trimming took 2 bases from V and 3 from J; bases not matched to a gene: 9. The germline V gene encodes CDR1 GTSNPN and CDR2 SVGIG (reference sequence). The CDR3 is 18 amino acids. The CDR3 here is CAWSRGTGGTLYNSPLHF. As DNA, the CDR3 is TGTGCCTGGAGTCGCGGGACAGGGGGAACTCTCTATAATTCACCCCTCCACTTT.

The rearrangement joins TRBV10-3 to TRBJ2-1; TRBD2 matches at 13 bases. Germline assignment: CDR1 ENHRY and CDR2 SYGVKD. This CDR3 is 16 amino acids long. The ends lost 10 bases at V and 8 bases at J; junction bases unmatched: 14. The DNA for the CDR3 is TGTGCCACCACTTCCGGACTAGCGGGGGCATTGTATGAGCAGTTCTTC. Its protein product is CATTSGLAGALYEQFF.

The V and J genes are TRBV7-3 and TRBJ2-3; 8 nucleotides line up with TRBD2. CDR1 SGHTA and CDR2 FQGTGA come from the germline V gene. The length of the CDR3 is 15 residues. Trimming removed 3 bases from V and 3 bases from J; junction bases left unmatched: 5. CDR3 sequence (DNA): TGTGCCAGCAGCTTTGGCAGCGGGGGAACAGATACGCAGTATTTT. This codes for CASSFGSGGTDTQYF.

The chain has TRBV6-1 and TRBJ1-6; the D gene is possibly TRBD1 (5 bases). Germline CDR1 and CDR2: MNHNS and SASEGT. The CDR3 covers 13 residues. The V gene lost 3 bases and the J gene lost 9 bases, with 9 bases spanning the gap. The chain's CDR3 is CASSEAGFSPLHF. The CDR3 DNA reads TGTGCCAGCAGTGAGGCAGGGTTTTCACCCCTCCACTTT.

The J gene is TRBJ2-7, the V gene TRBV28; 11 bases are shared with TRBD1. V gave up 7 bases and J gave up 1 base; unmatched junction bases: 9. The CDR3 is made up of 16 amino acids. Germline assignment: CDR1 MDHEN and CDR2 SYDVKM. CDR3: CASNEGGTGGSYEQYF. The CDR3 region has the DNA TGTGCCAGCAACGAGGGGGGGACAGGGGGATCCTACGAGCAGTACTTC.

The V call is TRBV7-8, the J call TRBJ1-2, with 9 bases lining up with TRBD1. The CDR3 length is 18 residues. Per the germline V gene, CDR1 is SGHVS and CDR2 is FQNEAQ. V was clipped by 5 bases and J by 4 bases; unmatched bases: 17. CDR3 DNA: TGTGCCAGCAGCCACGCCGGGACAGGGCGTATCGTTCCCTATGGCTACACCTTC. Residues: CASSHAGTGRIVPYGYTF.

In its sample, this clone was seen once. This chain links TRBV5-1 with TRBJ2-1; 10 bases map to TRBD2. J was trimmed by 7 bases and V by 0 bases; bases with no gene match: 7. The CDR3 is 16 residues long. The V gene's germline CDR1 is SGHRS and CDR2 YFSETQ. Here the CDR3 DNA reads TGCGCCAGCAGCTTGGAGGTAGCGGGGGGAAATAATGAGCAGTTCTTC. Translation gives CASSLEVAGGNNEQFF.

DNA for the CDR3: TGTGCCAGCAGAGATTACCAGAGGGGGGGGGCTGAAGCTTTCTTT. Its protein is CASRDYQRGGAEAFF. The chain links TRBV6-5 to TRBJ1-1, with D perhaps TRBD1 (6 bases). From germline, CDR1 is MNHEY and CDR2 SVGAGI. The CDR3 totals 15 residues. The ends were cut back, 6 bases at V and 6 bases at J, with 20 bases in the middle.

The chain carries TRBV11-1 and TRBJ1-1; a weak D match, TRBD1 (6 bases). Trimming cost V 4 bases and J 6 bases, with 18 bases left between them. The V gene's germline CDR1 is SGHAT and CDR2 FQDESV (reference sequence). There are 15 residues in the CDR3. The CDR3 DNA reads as TGTGCCAGCAGCTACCGGGACACCGGTGACGCTGAAGCTTTCTTT. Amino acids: CASSYRDTGDAEAFF.